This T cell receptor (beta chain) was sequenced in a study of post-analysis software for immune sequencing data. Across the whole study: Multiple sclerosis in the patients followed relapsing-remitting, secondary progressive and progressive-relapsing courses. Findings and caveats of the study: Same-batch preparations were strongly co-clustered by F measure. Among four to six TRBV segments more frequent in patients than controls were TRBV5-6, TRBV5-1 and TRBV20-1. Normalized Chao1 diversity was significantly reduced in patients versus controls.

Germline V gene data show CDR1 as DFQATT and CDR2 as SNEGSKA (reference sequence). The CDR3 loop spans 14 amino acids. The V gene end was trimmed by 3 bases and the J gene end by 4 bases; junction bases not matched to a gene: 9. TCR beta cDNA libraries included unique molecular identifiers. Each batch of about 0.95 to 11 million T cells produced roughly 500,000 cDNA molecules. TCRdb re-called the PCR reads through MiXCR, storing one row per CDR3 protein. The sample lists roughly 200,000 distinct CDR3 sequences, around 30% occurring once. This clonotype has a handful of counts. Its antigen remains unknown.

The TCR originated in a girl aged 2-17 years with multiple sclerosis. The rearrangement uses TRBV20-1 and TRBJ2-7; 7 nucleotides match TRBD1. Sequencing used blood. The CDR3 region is CSARVTLTGYEQYF. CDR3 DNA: TGCAGTGCTAGGGTTACCTTGACAGGGTACGAGCAGTACTTC.